The 28 T cell receptor beta chains reported below all come from one sample, sequenced in a study of T cell responses to AZD1222 COVID-19 vaccine. TCRdb keeps only in-frame clones here, not all; method: immunoSEQ multiplex PCR. In the table there are 150,000 to 200,000 clones, more than 85% of which are singletons. This material consisted of peripheral blood, taken on day 0 of AZD1222 vaccination. The receptors originated from an adult in good health.

The rearrangement uses TRBV3-1 (or the pseudogene TRBV3-2) and TRBJ2-3; TRBD2 matches 7 bases. Unmatched junction bases numbered 8, after V lost 4 bases and J lost 1 base. This CDR3 is 16 amino acids long. The germline V gene encodes CDR1 LGHDT and CDR2 YNNKEL (reference sequence). CDR3 coding DNA: TGTGCCAGCAGCCGGGGTAGCGGGCGACGCACAGATACGCAGTATTTT. This sequence encodes CASSRGSGRRTDTQYF.

This chain connects TRBV10-3 to TRBJ2-7, with D perhaps matching TRBD1 (6 bases). The length of the CDR3 is 15 residues. Trimming left V 0 bases short and J 2 bases short, with 11 bases between. Germline V gene sequence: CDR1 ENHRY, CDR2 SYGVKD. The CDR3 region is CAISESTGAAYEQYF. CDR3 coding DNA: TGTGCCATCAGTGAGTCGACAGGCGCTGCCTACGAGCAGTACTTC.

CDR3: CASRTTGTAYEQYF. As DNA, the CDR3 is TGTGCCAGTAGGACGACAGGGACTGCCTACGAGCAGTACTTC. This rearrangement joins TRBV19 to TRBJ2-7, with a tentative D call TRBD1 (7 bases). Germline V gene lookup returns CDR1 LNHDA and CDR2 SQIVND (reference sequence). The V end was cut by 6 bases, the J end by 2 bases, with 14 bases between. CDR3 length: 14 amino acids. The whole variable domain, remainder taken from reference TRBV19 and TRBJ2-7, is DGGITQSPKYLFRKEGQNVTLSCEQNLNHDAMYWYRQDPGQGLRLIYYSQIVNDFQKGDIAEGYSVSREKKESFPLTVTSAQKNPTAFYLCASRTTGTAYEQYFGPGTRLTVT.

The chain uses TRBV28 and TRBJ1-2; D gene ambiguous. Germline V CDR1 and CDR2: MDHEN, SYDVKM. The CDR3 is 13 residues long. The ends were cut back, 5 bases at V and 3 bases at J, with 10 bases in the middle. In nucleotides, the CDR3 is TGTGCCAGCAGTCTTACTAAGGACTATGGCTACACCTTC. The encoded protein is CASSLTKDYGYTF.

CDR3 sequence: CAWSAALPGGELFF. In nucleotides, the CDR3 is TGTGCCTGGAGTGCGGCCCTCCCTGGCGGGGAGCTGTTTTTT. The rearrangement links TRBV30 to TRBJ2-2; D ambiguous. V lost 1 base and J 7 bases, leaving 13 bases between the germline ends. Germline V gives CDR1 GTSNPN, CDR2 SVGIG (reference sequence). The CDR3 totals 14 residues.

This chain joins TRBV19 and TRBJ2-1, with TRBD2 matching 9 bases. Trimming took 7 bases from V and 0 from J; bases not matched to a gene: 7. This CDR3 region has 16 residues. Germline loops: CDR1 LNHDA, CDR2 SQIVND (reference sequence). DNA of the CDR3: TGTGCCAGTACCACTCTTAGCGGGAGCTCCTACAATGAGCAGTTCTTC. It translates to CASTTLSGSSYNEQFF.

Worth noting for this clone: Other DNA sequences in the sample encode the same CDR3. The gene calls are TRBV3-1 (or the pseudogene TRBV3-2) and TRBJ2-7, with a tentative D call TRBD1 (6 bases). V gave up 0 bases and J gave up 3 bases, with 9 bases separating them. The CDR3 loop spans 14 amino acids. The germline V gene has CDR1 LGHDT and CDR2 YNNKEL (reference sequence). DNA for the CDR3: TGTGCCAGCAGCCAAGAAGGGGGTAGCTACGAGCAGTACTTC. Translation gives CASSQEGGSYEQYF.

This chain connects TRBV2 to TRBJ2-1; possibly TRBD2 for D (6 bases). The germline gives CDR1 SNHLY, CDR2 FYNNEI. Trimming took 8 bases from V and 7 from J, leaving 18 bases between them. This CDR3 region has 14 residues. Written as DNA, the CDR3 is TGTGCCAGCGGCCTAGCCTGGAGGGGAAATGAGCAGTTCTTC. As protein: CASGLAWRGNEQFF.

The genes are TRBV18 and TRBJ1-1, with D perhaps TRBD1 (5 bases). The CDR3 is made up of 13 amino acids. From germline, CDR1 is KGHSH and CDR2 LQKENI. Trimming shortened V by 5 bases and J by 3 bases, and 10 bases separated the two germline ends. The CDR3 protein is CASSAGQDTEAFF. The CDR3 DNA sequence: TGTGCCAGCTCAGCAGGGCAGGACACTGAAGCTTTCTTT.

The CDR3 is CASSQFRDSYSPLHF. The CDR3 DNA reads as TGTGCCAGCAGCCAATTCCGGGACTCCTATTCACCCCTCCACTTT. The V gene is TRBV3-1 (or the pseudogene TRBV3-2), the J gene TRBJ1-6; possible D gene TRBD1, 5 bases. Germline-derived CDR1 and CDR2 are LGHDT and YNNKEL (reference sequence). CDR3 size: 15 residues. The V and J ends lost 2 bases and 8 bases respectively, with 13 bases between them.

J is TRBJ2-5 and V is TRBV20-1; 9 bases are shared with TRBD1. The CDR3 loop spans 14 amino acids. Germline trimming cut 3 bases from V and 4 bases from J; bases unmatched to any gene: 6. Germline loops: CDR1 DFQATT, CDR2 SNEGSKA (reference sequence). The CDR3: CSASGDRAAETQYF. CDR3 nucleotide sequence: TGCAGTGCTAGTGGGGACAGGGCTGCAGAGACCCAGTACTTC.

This clone occurred a few times. The gene calls are TRBV6-4 and TRBJ2-3, with 13 bases lining up with TRBD2. V trimming: 4 bases; J trimming: 6 bases; junction bases outside the gene matches: 7. CDR3 size: 16 residues. CDR1 and CDR2 (germline): MRHNA, SNTAGT. The CDR3 spells CASSASTSGGVDTQYF. In DNA, the CDR3 is TGTGCCAGCAGTGCCTCCACTAGCGGGGGGGTCGATACGCAGTATTTT.

The gene calls are TRBV28 and TRBJ1-1; 12 bases agree with TRBD1. Trimming cost V 6 bases and J 11 bases; bases outside gene matches: 13. There are 15 residues in the CDR3. Germline loops: CDR1 MDHEN, CDR2 SYDVKM. CDR3 amino acids: CASRRRGQGAWSAFF. The CDR3 DNA reads TGTGCCAGCAGGCGCAGGGGACAGGGGGCATGGAGCGCTTTCTTT.

The rearrangement joins TRBV4-1 to TRBJ1-2; 9 positions agree with TRBD1. The CDR3 is 16 amino acids. V lost 2 bases and J lost 0; bases outside the gene matches: 4. CDR1 is MGHRA and CDR2 is YSYEKL in the germline V gene. The DNA of the CDR3 is TGCGCCAGCAGCCAACCGGACAGGGGTTCTAACTATGGCTACACCTTC. Protein: CASSQPDRGSNYGYTF.

This chain uses TRBV2 with TRBJ1-6; D unresolved. The CDR3 runs 15 residues. CDR1 is SNHLY, CDR2 FYNNEI, per germline. Trimming removed 6 bases at V and 7 bases at J, with 16 bases between. Here the CDR3 reads CASRMYPTSNSPLHF. DNA of the CDR3: TGTGCCAGCAGGATGTACCCCACGAGCAATTCACCCCTCCACTTT. The complete variable domain, with remaining parts taken from reference TRBV2 and TRBJ1-6, reads EPEVTQTPSHQVTQMGQEVILRCVPISNHLYFYWYRQILGQKVEFLVSFYNNEISEKSEIFDDQFSVERPDGSNFTLKIRSTKLEDSAMYFCASRMYPTSNSPLHFGNGTRLTVT.

The gene calls are TRBV6-5 and TRBJ2-2; a possible D gene is TRBD2 (5 bases). Trimming took off 6 bases at V and 0 bases at J, with 8 bases between the two ends. Germline-derived CDR1 and CDR2 are MNHEY and SVGAGI. This CDR3 has 14 amino acids. The CDR3 loop reads CASSPGANTGELFF. The CDR3 DNA sequence: TGTGCCAGCAGCCCCGGGGCGAACACCGGGGAGCTGTTTTTT.

The chain uses TRBV2 and TRBJ1-4; no firm D call. This CDR3 is built from 12 residues. The germline CDR1 and CDR2 sequences are SNHLY and FYNNEI. The V and J ends lost 6 bases and 4 bases respectively, with 6 bases between them. CDR3 residues: CASRGSNEKLFF. CDR3 nucleotide sequence: TGTGCCAGCAGGGGCAGTAATGAAAAACTGTTTTTT.

This clone is a singleton in its sample. The CDR3 is CASRDSGAYEQYF. The CDR3 DNA reads as TGTGCCAGCAGAGACAGTGGAGCCTACGAGCAGTACTTC. The rearrangement links TRBV6-5 to TRBJ2-7, with D maybe TRBD1 (5 bases). The CDR3 length is 13 residues. Trimming took 6 bases from V and 2 from J, leaving 11 bases between them. Germline CDR1 MNHEY, CDR2 SVGAGI.

This chain joins TRBV28 and TRBJ2-5, with 7 bases matching TRBD2. Trimming took 2 bases from V and 6 from J; bases not matched to a gene: 12. In germline, CDR1 is MDHEN, CDR2 SYDVKM. The CDR3 totals 16 residues. The CDR3 nucleotides read TGTGCCAGCAGTTTAGGTGACCTCCGGGGAGGGCAGACCCAGTACTTC. Translation: CASSLGDLRGGQTQYF. Filled out from reference TRBV28 and TRBJ2-5, the complete variable domain reads DVKVTQSSRYLVKRTGEKVFLECVQDMDHENMFWYRQDPGLGLRLIYFSYDVKMKEKGDIPEGYSVSREKKERFSLILESASTNQTSMYLCASSLGDLRGGQTQYFGPGTRLLVL.

This rearrangement joins TRBV7-2 to TRBJ1-5, with D possibly matching TRBD1 (6 bases). Trimming cost V 1 base and J 3 bases, with 10 bases left between them. The CDR3 runs to 15 residues. Germline-derived CDR1 and CDR2 are SGHTA and FQGNSA. CDR3 sequence reads: CASSLDRALNQPQHF. For the CDR3, the DNA is TGTGCCAGCAGCTTAGACAGGGCCCTCAATCAGCCCCAGCATTTT.

The gene calls are TRBV6-5 and TRBJ1-2; D remains unclear. The CDR3 is made up of 13 amino acids. V lost 5 bases, J lost 4 bases, and 11 bases lay in between. Germline loops: CDR1 MNHEY, CDR2 SVGAGI. The CDR3 DNA reads as TGTGCCAGCAGTAACGAGGTTGGCTATGGCTACACCTTC. Its translation is CASSNEVGYGYTF.

The rearrangement joins TRBV18 to TRBJ2-7; D is possibly TRBD1 (5 bases). CDR3 length: 14 residues. In germline, CDR1 is KGHSH, CDR2 LQKENI. The ends were cut back, 3 bases at V and 3 bases at J, with 12 bases in the middle. CDR3 nucleotides: TGTGCCAGCTCACCTAGTCAGGGTTACTACGAGCAGTACTTC. This gives the protein CASSPSQGYYEQYF.

The V and J genes are TRBV7-8 and TRBJ1-1; TRBD1 agrees at 7 bases. CDR1 SGHVS and CDR2 FQNEAQ come from the germline V gene. J lost 6 bases, V lost 1 base, and 8 bases had no gene match. The CDR3 has 15 residues. Here the CDR3 DNA reads TGTGCCAGCAGCTTAGATGGCAGGGGGTACGCTGAAGCTTTCTTT. This translates into CASSLDGRGYAEAFF.

The chain joins TRBV7-8 to TRBJ1-1, with D unresolved. Germline values: CDR1 SGHVS, CDR2 FQNEAQ. V lost 4 bases to trimming and J lost 12 bases, with 9 bases between them. This CDR3 has 10 amino acids. CDR3 in DNA: TGTGCCAGCAGCTCCCGCCAGCCTTTCTTT. Its protein product is CASSSRQPFF. The full variable domain, in which reference TRBV7-8 and TRBJ1-1 provide the parts outside the CDR3, is GAGVSQSPRYKVAKRGQDVALRCDPISGHVSLFWYQQALGQGPEFLTYFQNEAQLDKSGLPSDRFFAERPEGSVSTLKIQRTQQEDSAVYLCASSSRQPFFGQGTRLTVV.

This chain links TRBV7-3 with TRBJ2-1; 7 bases line up with TRBD1. The V and J ends lost 1 base and 5 bases, in that order; junction bases with no gene match: 2. The CDR3 is 14 residues long. Per the germline V gene, CDR1 is SGHTA and CDR2 is FQGTGA. The CDR3 region has the DNA TGTGCCAGCAGCTTAAAGGACAGGAACAATGAGCAGTTCTTC. It yields the protein CASSLKDRNNEQFF.

The chain employs TRBV28 and TRBJ1-1; D remains ambiguous. The CDR3 has 14 amino acids. V was trimmed by 8 bases and J by 1 base, leaving 14 bases between them. The germline V gene encodes CDR1 MDHEN and CDR2 SYDVKM. CDR3 sequence reads: CASGPDGWNTEAFF. As DNA, the CDR3 is TGTGCCAGCGGGCCAGACGGGTGGAACACTGAAGCTTTCTTT.

The chain recombines TRBV6-6 with TRBJ1-6; 7 positions agree with TRBD1. From germline, CDR1 is MNHNY and CDR2 SVGAGI (reference sequence). Trimming took 7 bases from V and 4 from J; bases not matched to a gene: 10. The CDR3 contains 16 residues. This CDR3 is CASTLGTAFYNSPLHF. The CDR3 nucleotides are TGTGCCAGCACCCTAGGGACAGCGTTTTATAATTCACCCCTCCACTTT.

This clone was counted between two and nine times. J is TRBJ2-5 and V is TRBV7-3, with a possible D match to TRBD2 (7 bases). The CDR3 totals 15 residues. Trimming cost V 5 bases and J 2 bases, with 15 bases left between them. CDR1 is SGHTA, CDR2 FQGTGA, per germline. This CDR3 is CASSEQGGGQETQYF. The CDR3, as DNA: TGTGCCAGCAGCGAACAGGGAGGGGGTCAAGAGACCCAGTACTTC.